These 8 T cell receptor beta chains were sequenced from one sample in a study of blood T cell repertoires in COVID-19. Clones were read by immunoSEQ multiplex PCR, and TCRdb kept only the in-frame ones, dropping some. The table records fewer than 250,000 clones, about 80% of them present only once. The sequenced sample consisted of PBMCs or T cells enriched from blood (not recorded which). Receptors were obtained from a woman between 45 and 60 years old who had been exposed to COVID-19.

The gene calls are TRBV19 and TRBJ1-2, with D perhaps matching TRBD1 (6 bases). V lost 2 bases to trimming and J lost 1 base, with 14 bases between them. Germline V CDR1 and CDR2: LNHDA, SQIVND (reference sequence). This CDR3 is built from 16 residues. The CDR3 is CASSISPGEGNYGYTF. As DNA, the CDR3 is TGTGCCAGTAGTATAAGCCCAGGGGAAGGTAACTATGGCTACACCTTC.

The J gene is TRBJ2-2, the V gene TRBV10-3; 7 bases are shared with TRBD2. Germline V gene sequence: CDR1 ENHRY, CDR2 SYGVKD. CDR3 length: 15 residues. V lost 0 bases and J lost 7; bases outside the gene matches: 5. CDR3 nucleotides: TGTGCCATCAGTGAGTCGGGGGGGAGCAGCGGGGAGCTGTTTTTT. The encoded protein is CAISESGGSSGELFF.

This clone has only one observation. The CDR3 nucleotides are TGTGCCTTACGACAACGGTCGAACACTGAAGCTTTCTTT. Translation: CALRQRSNTEAFF. The chain uses TRBV10-3 and TRBJ1-1, with D unresolved. CDR3 length: 13 residues. Germline values: CDR1 ENHRY, CDR2 SYGVKD. V was shortened by 11 bases and J by 1 base, with 14 bases between the two germline ends.

This clone was picked up a small number of times. V gene TRBV6-5 combines with J gene TRBJ2-4; tentative D call: TRBD2 (6 bases). V gave up 8 bases and J gave up 7 bases, with 18 bases separating them. The CDR3 contains 14 residues. In germline, CDR1 is MNHEY, CDR2 SVGAGI. The CDR3 region is CASGREAPGNIQYF. The CDR3 bases are TGTGCCAGCGGAAGGGAGGCTCCGGGGAACATTCAGTACTTC.

This rearrangement joins TRBV7-8 to TRBJ2-3; maybe TRBD2 (7 bases). Trimming pared 1 base from V and 1 base from J, leaving 9 bases between. CDR3 length equals 15 residues. Germline CDR1 is SGHVS and CDR2 is FQNEAQ. CDR3 sequence reads: CASSLEGGRTDTQYF. CDR3 bases: TGTGCCAGCAGCTTAGAGGGGGGGCGCACAGATACGCAGTATTTT.

The V gene is TRBV2, the J gene TRBJ2-3; possibly TRBD2 for D (5 bases). This CDR3 has 15 amino acids. Germline lookup yields CDR1 SNHLY and CDR2 FYNNEI. The ends were cut back, 6 bases at V and 1 base at J, with 14 bases in the middle. CDR3 coding DNA: TGTGCCAGCAGGCGGTTGGACTCCGGCACAGATACGCAGTATTTT. This gives the protein CASRRLDSGTDTQYF. The full variable domain, its missing parts supplied by reference TRBV2 and TRBJ2-3, is EPEVTQTPSHQVTQMGQEVILRCVPISNHLYFYWYRQILGQKVEFLVSFYNNEISEKSEIFDDQFSVERPDGSNFTLKIRSTKLEDSAMYFCASRRLDSGTDTQYFGPGTRLTVL.

The V and J genes are TRBV5-1 and TRBJ2-1, with 11 positions matching TRBD2. Losses at the gene ends were 0 bases for V and 7 bases for J; bases not matched to a gene: 6. Germline CDR1 reads SGHRS; CDR2 reads YFSETQ. The CDR3 is 16 amino acids. The CDR3 is CASSLVGTSGLNEQFF. The CDR3, as DNA: TGCGCCAGCAGCTTGGTAGGGACTAGCGGTCTTAATGAGCAGTTCTTC.

The V and J genes are TRBV24-1 and TRBJ2-3, with D tentatively TRBD1 (6 bases). This CDR3 has 12 residues. Germline loops: CDR1 KGHDR, CDR2 SFDVKD. Between the trimmed V and J ends, which lost 6 bases and 7 bases, there was a span of 10 bases. The CDR3 DNA follows: TGTGCCACCAGTCTCAGGGACAATACGCAGTATTTT. Encoded protein: CATSLRDNTQYF.